The T cell receptor (beta chain) described here comes from a study of blood T cell repertoires in COVID-19. Sequenced by immunoSEQ multiplex PCR; TCRdb stores in-frame clones only, minus some. The table shows roughly 240,000 clones, with approximately 82% occurring only once. Trimming shortened V by 4 bases and J by 3 bases, and 6 bases separated the two germline ends. Germline CDR1 reads SGHNT; CDR2 reads YENEEA. CDR3 length: 12 residues. This rearrangement joins TRBV11-3 to TRBJ1-2; a possible D gene is TRBD1 (5 bases). This receptor was obtained from a man between 35 and 55 years old who had recovered from COVID-19. The sample was peripheral blood. The CDR3 nucleotides read TGTGCCAGCAGCTCGACAGACTATGGCTACACCTTC. Amino acid sequence: CASSSTDYGYTF. Supplemented by reference TRBV11-3 and TRBJ1-2, the full variable domain reads EAGVVQSPRYKIIEKKQPVAFWCNPISGHNTLYWYLQNLGQGPELLIRYENEEAVDDSQLPKDRFSAERLKGVDSTLKIQPAELGDSAVYLCASSSTDYGYTFGSGTRLTVV.